The 23 T cell receptor beta chains below all came from one sample that was sequenced in a study of shared clonotypes between healthy human individuals. Only in-frame clones appear in the TCRdb table, and some are missing; sequencing was by immunoSEQ multiplex PCR. The table records about 1.9 million clones, around 93% of them present only once. Positively selected for CCR7, the CD45RO-negative cells used as naive CD8 cells excluded terminally differentiated effector memory CD45RA+ cells. Sequencing was done on a sample of naive CD8+ T cells from PBMCs. These receptors originate from a man aged 18 to 30 in good health. Some clones in this sample may be carry-over from other donors' samples.

CDR3 region: CASSSGTSEGTQYF. As DNA, the CDR3 is TGTGCCAGCAGCTCCGGGACTAGCGAGGGGACCCAGTACTTC. The chain couples TRBV7-9 to TRBJ2-5; TRBD2 agrees at 10 bases. The CDR3 sequence is 14 residues long. The V and J ends lost 4 bases and 7 bases, in that order; junction bases with no gene match: 6. Germline loops: CDR1 SEHNR, CDR2 FQNEAQ (reference sequence).

This clone occurred a few times. The chain couples TRBV7-3 to TRBJ2-1, with 9 positions matching TRBD2. V shed 4 bases, J shed 4 bases, and the junction held 14 bases outside the gene matches. The CDR3 has 18 residues. Germline V gene lookup returns CDR1 SGHTA and CDR2 FQGTGA. CDR3 loop: CASSSEPSLTSGYNEQFF. CDR3 in DNA: TGTGCCAGCAGCTCCGAACCATCCCTGACTAGCGGATACAATGAGCAGTTCTTC. The full variable domain, with the rest looked up from reference TRBV7-3 and TRBJ2-1, is GAGVSQTPSNKVTEKGKYVELRCDPISGHTALYWYRQSLGQGPEFLIYFQGTGAADDSGLPNDRFFAVRPEGSVSTLKIQRTERGDSAVYLCASSSEPSLTSGYNEQFFGPGTRLTVL.

The gene calls are TRBV27 and TRBJ1-4; D uncertain. The CDR3 contains 15 residues. The V gene lost 5 bases and the J gene lost 5 bases, with 15 bases spanning the gap. The germline V gene encodes CDR1 MNHEY and CDR2 SMNVEV (reference sequence). The CDR3, as DNA: TGTGCCAGCAGTCCTACCCCCGCGTCGAATGAAAAACTGTTTTTT. Translation gives CASSPTPASNEKLFF.

A few counts support this clone. The chain uses TRBV7-2 and TRBJ1-1; D gene unclear. Germline V lookup: CDR1 SGHTA, CDR2 FQGNSA. Trimming pared 5 bases from V and 8 bases from J, leaving 12 bases between. This CDR3 comprises 12 residues. This chain's CDR3 is CASSPDWTEAFF. DNA for the CDR3: TGTGCCAGCAGCCCGGACTGGACGGAAGCTTTCTTT.

The J gene is TRBJ2-2, the V gene TRBV6-1; D uncertain. The V end was cut by 8 bases, the J end by 4 bases, with 5 bases between. In germline, CDR1 is MNHNS, CDR2 SASEGT. The CDR3 runs to 11 residues. The CDR3 spells CASAGTGELFF. The CDR3 coding sequence is TGTGCCAGCGCAGGCACCGGGGAGCTGTTTTTT.

Note on this clone: Relative to the germline gene, one junction end is altered; a read error may explain this. V gene TRBV5-1 combines with J gene TRBJ2-1, with 12 bases matching TRBD2. Germline values: CDR1 SGHRS, CDR2 YFSETQ. The CDR3 has 15 amino acids. The CDR3 here is CASSLASGRDNERFF. CDR3 coding DNA: TGCGCCAGCAGCTTGGCTAGCGGGAGGGACAATGAGCGGTTCTTC.

The chain employs TRBV27 and TRBJ2-7; D assignment may be TRBD1 or TRBD2 (5 bases each). CDR1 and CDR2 from the germline V gene are MNHEY and SMNVEV (reference sequence). V gave up 5 bases and J gave up 2 bases, with 16 bases separating them. The CDR3 loop spans 15 amino acids. The CDR3 here is CASSAGTGRPYEQYF. CDR3 sequence (DNA): TGTGCCAGCAGTGCCGGGACCGGTCGTCCCTACGAGCAGTACTTC.

This rearrangement joins TRBV19 to TRBJ2-1; D unresolved. This CDR3 has 14 residues. CDR1 is LNHDA and CDR2 is SQIVND in the germline V gene (reference sequence). V gave up 7 bases and J gave up 5 bases, with 15 bases separating them. CDR3 protein: CASKPRAYDNEQFF. DNA for the CDR3: TGTGCCAGTAAGCCTCGGGCCTACGACAATGAGCAGTTCTTC.

The V call is TRBV11-1, the J call TRBJ2-7, with D unclear. This CDR3 contains 16 residues. Germline V gene lookup returns CDR1 SGHAT and CDR2 FQDESV (reference sequence). V was shortened by 5 bases and J by 3 bases, with 20 bases between the two germline ends. In DNA, the CDR3 is TGTGCCAGCAGCCCAGCGCGGTCGCAAGGGCTCTACGAGCAGTACTTC. It is translated as CASSPARSQGLYEQYF.

J is TRBJ1-2 and V is TRBV25-1; D is undetermined. CDR1 is MGHDK and CDR2 is SYGVNS in the germline V gene. CDR3 length: 16 residues. V was cut by 3 bases and J by 5 bases, with 19 bases left in between. Written as DNA, the CDR3 is TGTGCCAGCAGTGATACTTTATCGGCCCTCCCTTATGGCTACACCTTC. It encodes CASSDTLSALPYGYTF.

The chain joins TRBV5-1 to TRBJ2-6; D is perhaps TRBD1 (6 bases). V gave up 4 bases and J gave up 9 bases, with 11 bases separating them. The CDR3 consists of 13 residues. Germline assignment: CDR1 SGHRS and CDR2 YFSETQ. CDR3 residues: CASSTRTVNVLTF. The CDR3 DNA reads as TGCGCCAGCAGCACGCGGACAGTCAACGTCCTGACTTTC.

This chain uses TRBV4-2 with TRBJ2-7, with D possibly being TRBD2 (6 bases). Per the germline V gene, CDR1 is LGHNA and CDR2 is YNFKEQ. CDR3 length equals 13 residues. The V gene lost 4 bases and the J gene lost 6 bases, with 13 bases spanning the gap. CDR3 DNA: TGTGCCAGCAGCCTCCCTGGGGAGGCCGAGCAGTACTTC. Protein sequence: CASSLPGEAEQYF.

The rearrangement links TRBV25-1 to TRBJ1-1; the D is unclear. The V gene's germline CDR1 is MGHDK and CDR2 SYGVNS. V lost 6 bases and J 4 bases, leaving 15 bases between the germline ends. The CDR3 has 14 amino acids. The CDR3 DNA follows: TGTGCCAGCAGCCCCCGGAAGCGGGGCACTGAAGCTTTCTTT. Protein product: CASSPRKRGTEAFF.

The V call is TRBV7-9, the J call TRBJ2-7; D unresolved. V lost 3 bases and J 5 bases, leaving 11 bases between the germline ends. The CDR3 spans 13 residues. Germline V CDR1 and CDR2: SEHNR, FQNEAQ (reference sequence). CDR3: CASSLLSEDEQYF. The DNA of the CDR3 is TGTGCCAGCAGCTTGCTTTCTGAGGACGAGCAGTACTTC.

This chain connects TRBV4-1 to TRBJ2-5, with D hard to call. The J call may be faulty, since TRBJ2-7 better matches the DNA end. The CDR3 sequence is 15 residues long. In germline, CDR1 is MGHRA, CDR2 YSYEKL. CDR3 nucleotides: TGCGCCAGCAGCCAAGGAGTAATATCCTCCTACGAGCAGTACTTC. Its protein product is CASSQGVISSYEQYF.

The chain is built from TRBV9 and TRBJ2-7, with D perhaps TRBD1 (5 bases). CDR3 length equals 15 residues. Germline-derived CDR1 and CDR2 are SGDLS and YYNGEE. Trimming shortened V by 3 bases and J by 0 bases, and 13 bases separated the two germline ends. CDR3 DNA: TGTGCCAGCAGCGAGGGGCCCCCAAGCTCCTACGAGCAGTACTTC. As protein: CASSEGPPSSYEQYF.

The chain joins TRBV6-1 to TRBJ2-1; perhaps TRBD2 as D (6 bases). Trimming cost V 2 bases and J 4 bases, with 18 bases left between them. Germline V gene sequence: CDR1 MNHNS, CDR2 SASEGT. The CDR3 is 17 amino acids. The CDR3 spells CASSESRGAGLYNEQFF. CDR3 coding DNA: TGTGCCAGCAGTGAATCACGCGGAGCGGGCCTTTACAATGAGCAGTTCTTC.

As DNA, the CDR3 is TGTGCCAGCGGTGTAAGCGAGCAGTACTTC. Residues: CASGVSEQYF. The chain uses TRBV5-4 and TRBJ2-7; no definite D call. CDR3 size: 10 residues. The germline gives CDR1 SGHNT, CDR2 YYREEE (reference sequence). The V end lost 7 bases, the J end lost 6 bases, and 8 bases lay between the germline ends.

This clone was observed once. V is TRBV7-9 and J is TRBJ2-7; 10 bases agree with TRBD1. This CDR3 comprises 16 residues. The V segment lost 1 base and the J segment 5 bases; nucleotides outside the gene matches: 8. Germline V gene data show CDR1 as SEHNR and CDR2 as FQNEAQ (reference sequence). In DNA form, the CDR3 reads TGTGCCAGCAGCTTAGTCCCGGGACAGGGGTCCCACGAGCAGTACTTC. Its protein product is CASSLVPGQGSHEQYF.

The chain links TRBV27 to TRBJ2-2; the match to TRBD2 covers 7 bases. The germline V gene has CDR1 MNHEY and CDR2 SMNVEV (reference sequence). The CDR3 consists of 16 residues. V shed 1 base, J shed 4 bases, and the junction held 6 bases outside the gene matches. The CDR3, as DNA: TGTGCCAGCAGTTTATGGGTTAGCGGGCCCACCGGGGAGCTGTTTTTT. Translation gives CASSLWVSGPTGELFF.

The rearrangement uses TRBV11-2 and TRBJ2-1; perhaps TRBD1 as D (6 bases). Germline lookup yields CDR1 SGHAT and CDR2 FQNNGV. V was shortened by 1 base and J by 3 bases, with 13 bases between the two germline ends. This CDR3 contains 16 residues. The CDR3 DNA is TGTGCCAGCAGCTTAGGGACAGATAGAATCTACAATGAGCAGTTCTTC. This sequence encodes CASSLGTDRIYNEQFF.

This clone has only one observation. The chain recombines TRBV9 with TRBJ2-1, with 16 bases matching TRBD2. Germline trimming cut 4 bases from V and 2 bases from J; bases unmatched to any gene: 9. The CDR3 is made up of 19 amino acids. CDR1 is SGDLS, CDR2 YYNGEE, per germline. The CDR3 reads CASSPPGLAGGLPYNEQFF. In DNA, the CDR3 is TGTGCCAGCAGCCCACCGGGACTAGCGGGAGGGCTCCCCTACAATGAGCAGTTCTTC.

This clone was seen a single time. V and J are TRBV27 and TRBJ1-1, with unresolved D. The germline V gene encodes CDR1 MNHEY and CDR2 SMNVEV (reference sequence). The CDR3 extends over 16 amino acids. Trimming took off 0 bases at V and 0 bases at J, with 11 bases between the two ends. The CDR3 DNA reads TGTGCCAGCAGTTTATCAAGGGTTCCGATGAACACTGAAGCTTTCTTT. Translating it yields CASSLSRVPMNTEAFF.